The TCR beta chain under discussion was sequenced for a study of blood T cell repertoires in COVID-19. Study details: Sample material is recorded as cDNA or gDNA derived from T cells, B-cell-depleted T cells, or PBMCs.

As handled by the study authors: Reference gene primer amplification yielded estimated nucleated cell counts. Method: immunoSEQ multiplex PCR; TCRdb's copy keeps in-frame clones and lacks some. V, J and clone size are those of that table, while D and trimming were read from the DNA. The table records some 300,000 clones, 85% to 90% of them present only once. This clone was observed a single time. Seattle's cohort entered during active infection and was followed longitudinally. This TCR was sampled from a middle-aged woman with COVID-19, enrolled during active disease. The source material was peripheral blood.

CDR3 sequence: CASSVSAGGTGETQYF. CDR3 DNA: TGTGCCAGCAGCGTGTCAGCGGGAGGGACGGGAGAGACCCAGTACTTC. The chain joins TRBV9 to TRBJ2-5, with TRBD2 matching over 10 bases. The length of the CDR3 is 16 residues. The germline CDR1 and CDR2 sequences are SGDLS and YYNGEE. Trimming took 2 bases from V and 4 from J; bases not matched to a gene: 8.